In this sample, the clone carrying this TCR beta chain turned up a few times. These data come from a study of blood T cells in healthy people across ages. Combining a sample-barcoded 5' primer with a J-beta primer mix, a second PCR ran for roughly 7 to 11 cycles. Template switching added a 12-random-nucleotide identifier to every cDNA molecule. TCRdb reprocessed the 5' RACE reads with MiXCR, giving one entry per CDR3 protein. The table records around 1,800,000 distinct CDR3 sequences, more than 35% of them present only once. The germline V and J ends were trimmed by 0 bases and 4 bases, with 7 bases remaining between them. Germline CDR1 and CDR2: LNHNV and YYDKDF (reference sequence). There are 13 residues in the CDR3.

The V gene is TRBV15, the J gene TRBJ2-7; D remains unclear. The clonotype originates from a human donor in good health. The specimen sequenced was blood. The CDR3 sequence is CATSRDRWYEQYF. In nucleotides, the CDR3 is TGTGCCACCAGCAGAGATCGTTGGTACGAGCAGTACTTC.